This is a list of T cell receptor beta chains from one sample in a study of T cell responses to AZD1222 COVID-19 vaccine. Measured with immunoSEQ multiplex PCR; TCRdb has only the in-frame clones, and not every one. This table holds about 180,000 clones, around 90% found once. Sequences were derived from peripheral blood, sampled 28 days after the second AZD1222 dose. Every receptor here comes from an adult who received the AZD1222 COVID-19 vaccine. Each CDR3 is given with its conserved first and last residue. Each record gives: D gene, V gene, J gene, clone size, CDR3 length, CDR3 protein, CDR3 DNA. The D gene is left open where the match is weak. Clone size is shown for a subset of rows, as once, few, many or a class of expanded clone.

d_call: .
v_call: TRBV7-2
j_call: TRBJ1-1
clone_size: few
cdr3_length: 13
cdr3_aa: CASSSTGNTEAFF
cdr3_nt: TGTGCCAGCAGCTCAACAGGGAACACTGAAGCTTTCTTT

d_call: .
v_call: TRBV4-1
j_call: TRBJ1-5
clone_size: .
cdr3_length: 15
cdr3_aa: CASSQLVGGNQPQHF
cdr3_nt: TGCGCCAGCAGCCAGTTGGTCGGTGGCAATCAGCCCCAGCATTTT

d_call: .
v_call: TRBV3-1/TRBV3-2
j_call: TRBJ2-5
clone_size: .
cdr3_length: 12
cdr3_aa: CASSQEGETQYF
cdr3_nt: TGTGCCAGCAGCCAAGAGGGAGAGACCCAGTACTTC

d_call: TRBD1
v_call: TRBV4-1
j_call: TRBJ2-4
clone_size: .
cdr3_length: 20
cdr3_aa: CASSPPNLAFGTGGGNIQYF
cdr3_nt: TGCGCCAGCAGCCCCCCCAATCTTGCGTTTGGGACAGGGGGCGGGAACATTCAGTACTTC

d_call: .
v_call: TRBV5-4
j_call: TRBJ1-1
clone_size: .
cdr3_length: 14
cdr3_aa: CASSPREVTTEAFF
cdr3_nt: TGTGCCAGCAGCCCAAGGGAGGTGACCACTGAAGCTTTCTTT

d_call: .
v_call: TRBV5-8
j_call: TRBJ2-7
clone_size: .
cdr3_length: 13
cdr3_aa: CASSKKTRGEQYF
cdr3_nt: TGTGCCAGCAGCAAGAAGACACGTGGCGAGCAGTACTTC

d_call: .
v_call: TRBV24-1
j_call: TRBJ2-1
clone_size: .
cdr3_length: 12
cdr3_aa: CATQALLGEQFF
cdr3_nt: TGTGCCACGCAGGCACTCCTCGGGGAGCAGTTCTTC

d_call: TRBD2
v_call: TRBV10-3
j_call: TRBJ2-1
clone_size: .
cdr3_length: 14
cdr3_aa: CAISEPTSANEQFF
cdr3_nt: TGTGCCATCAGTGAGCCTACTAGCGCAAATGAGCAGTTCTTC

d_call: TRBD2
v_call: TRBV28
j_call: TRBJ2-3
clone_size: once
cdr3_length: 15
cdr3_aa: CASSRGTSGTDTQYF
cdr3_nt: TGTGCCAGCAGCAGGGGGACTAGCGGTACAGATACGCAGTATTTT

d_call: TRBD2
v_call: TRBV4-1
j_call: TRBJ2-5
clone_size: .
cdr3_length: 16
cdr3_aa: CASSQVSSGRSETQYF
cdr3_nt: TGCGCCAGCAGCCAAGTTTCTAGCGGGAGGTCAGAGACCCAGTACTTC

d_call: .
v_call: TRBV29-1
j_call: TRBJ2-2
clone_size: .
cdr3_length: 14
cdr3_aa: CSARRGVNTGELFF
cdr3_nt: TGCAGCGCCCGGAGGGGTGTGAACACCGGGGAGCTGTTTTTT

d_call: .
v_call: TRBV5-5
j_call: TRBJ2-3
clone_size: .
cdr3_length: 13
cdr3_aa: CASSLAATDTQYF
cdr3_nt: TGTGCCAGCAGCTTGGCCGCGACAGATACGCAGTATTTT

d_call: .
v_call: TRBV7-2
j_call: TRBJ2-2
clone_size: .
cdr3_length: 16
cdr3_aa: CASSPRGTALPGELFF
cdr3_nt: TGTGCCAGCAGCCCCCGAGGGACCGCCCTCCCCGGGGAGCTGTTTTTT

d_call: .
v_call: TRBV5-1
j_call: TRBJ2-7
clone_size: .
cdr3_length: 13
cdr3_aa: CASMEEGVYEQYF
cdr3_nt: TGCGCCAGCATGGAGGAGGGAGTCTACGAGCAGTACTTC

d_call: .
v_call: TRBV19
j_call: TRBJ1-2
clone_size: .
cdr3_length: 13
cdr3_aa: CASSTQGNYGYTF
cdr3_nt: TGTGCCAGTAGTACCCAGGGGAACTATGGCTACACCTTC

d_call: .
v_call: TRBV28
j_call: TRBJ1-2
clone_size: .
cdr3_length: 17
cdr3_aa: CASTPRQGHNYNYGYTF
cdr3_nt: TGTGCCAGCACCCCTCGCCAGGGTCATAACTATAACTATGGCTACACCTTC

d_call: TRBD1
v_call: TRBV28
j_call: TRBJ2-1
clone_size: .
cdr3_length: 15
cdr3_aa: CASSGGQGWSNEQFF
cdr3_nt: TGTGCCAGCAGCGGCGGACAGGGATGGTCGAATGAGCAGTTCTTC

d_call: TRBD2
v_call: TRBV7-3
j_call: TRBJ2-1
clone_size: .
cdr3_length: 16
cdr3_aa: CASSSKLAGAYNEQFF
cdr3_nt: TGTGCCAGCAGCTCCAAACTAGCGGGAGCCTACAATGAGCAGTTCTTC

d_call: .
v_call: TRBV7-9
j_call: TRBJ2-1
clone_size: once
cdr3_length: 13
cdr3_aa: CASSLGSGNEQFF
cdr3_nt: TGTGCCAGCAGCTTAGGGTCGGGTAATGAGCAGTTCTTC

d_call: .
v_call: TRBV6-5
j_call: TRBJ1-1
clone_size: .
cdr3_length: 14
cdr3_aa: CASTVGLANTEAFF
cdr3_nt: TGTGCCAGCACCGTAGGTTTAGCGAACACTGAAGCTTTCTTT

d_call: TRBD2
v_call: TRBV9
j_call: TRBJ2-7
clone_size: .
cdr3_length: 15
cdr3_aa: CASSVGSGMADEQYF
cdr3_nt: TGTGCCAGCAGCGTAGGTAGCGGGATGGCCGACGAGCAGTACTTC

d_call: .
v_call: TRBV6-2/TRBV6-3
j_call: TRBJ2-3
clone_size: .
cdr3_length: 15
cdr3_aa: CASSSHQGGSETQYF
cdr3_nt: TGTGCCAGCAGCAGCCACCAGGGGGGGTCGGAGACGCAGTATTTT

d_call: .
v_call: TRBV28
j_call: TRBJ1-2
clone_size: .
cdr3_length: 13
cdr3_aa: CASTEPGARGYTF
cdr3_nt: TGTGCCAGCACCGAACCGGGGGCGCGGGGCTACACCTTC

d_call: .
v_call: TRBV7-2
j_call: TRBJ1-3
clone_size: .
cdr3_length: 17
cdr3_aa: CASSAINRALSGNTIYF
cdr3_nt: TGTGCCAGCAGCGCAATTAACAGGGCCCTCTCTGGAAACACCATATATTTT

d_call: TRBD1
v_call: TRBV6-5
j_call: TRBJ2-5
clone_size: .
cdr3_length: 14
cdr3_aa: CATSGRDSPRAQYF
cdr3_nt: TGTGCCACTTCTGGACGGGACAGCCCCAGGGCCCAGTACTTC

d_call: .
v_call: TRBV3-1/TRBV3-2
j_call: TRBJ2-3
clone_size: .
cdr3_length: 14
cdr3_aa: CASSPTDIRDTQYF
cdr3_nt: TGTGCCAGCAGCCCCACTGACATTCGAGATACGCAGTATTTT

d_call: TRBD1
v_call: TRBV30
j_call: TRBJ1-4
clone_size: .
cdr3_length: 15
cdr3_aa: CAWSPQGVTNEKLFF
cdr3_nt: TGTGCCTGGAGTCCACAGGGGGTGACTAATGAAAAACTGTTTTTT

d_call: .
v_call: TRBV18
j_call: TRBJ1-2
clone_size: .
cdr3_length: 13
cdr3_aa: CASSPGENYGYTF
cdr3_nt: TGTGCCAGCTCACCAGGAGAGAACTATGGCTACACCTTC

d_call: TRBD1
v_call: TRBV7-9
j_call: TRBJ1-4
clone_size: .
cdr3_length: 15
cdr3_aa: CASSLVDRRFEKLFF
cdr3_nt: TGTGCCAGCAGCTTAGTGGACAGGAGATTTGAAAAACTGTTTTTT

d_call: .
v_call: TRBV28
j_call: TRBJ1-1
clone_size: .
cdr3_length: 10
cdr3_aa: CVSRGLGAFF
cdr3_nt: TGTGTCTCACGGGGGCTCGGAGCTTTCTTT

d_call: .
v_call: TRBV9
j_call: TRBJ2-6
clone_size: .
cdr3_length: 19
cdr3_aa: CASSVYDSESFSGANVLTF
cdr3_nt: TGTGCCAGCAGCGTATACGACAGCGAATCCTTCTCTGGGGCCAACGTCCTGACTTTC

d_call: .
v_call: TRBV6-5
j_call: TRBJ2-7
clone_size: .
cdr3_length: 15
cdr3_aa: CASTIRLAGVNEQYF
cdr3_nt: TGTGCCAGCACTATAAGGCTGGCAGGGGTCAACGAGCAGTACTTC

d_call: TRBD1
v_call: TRBV2
j_call: TRBJ1-1
clone_size: .
cdr3_length: 15
cdr3_aa: CASSEAQGARTEAFF
cdr3_nt: TGTGCCAGCAGTGAAGCGCAGGGGGCTCGGACTGAAGCTTTCTTT

d_call: TRBD1
v_call: TRBV11-2
j_call: TRBJ1-5
clone_size: .
cdr3_length: 16
cdr3_aa: CASSPLGTGEGQPQHF
cdr3_nt: TGTGCCAGCAGCCCGCTTGGGACAGGGGAGGGACAGCCCCAGCATTTT

d_call: .
v_call: TRBV19
j_call: TRBJ1-1
clone_size: .
cdr3_length: 13
cdr3_aa: CASSISGSTEAFF
cdr3_nt: TGTGCCAGTAGTATTTCGGGTAGCACTGAAGCTTTCTTT

d_call: TRBD2
v_call: TRBV6-2/TRBV6-3
j_call: TRBJ2-5
clone_size: .
cdr3_length: 16
cdr3_aa: CASSRLAGGPQETQYF
cdr3_nt: TGTGCCAGCAGTCGACTAGCGGGGGGACCACAAGAGACCCAGTACTTC

d_call: TRBD2
v_call: TRBV7-2
j_call: TRBJ2-1
clone_size: .
cdr3_length: 15
cdr3_aa: CASSLEYSGGNEQFF
cdr3_nt: TGTGCCAGCAGCTTAGAATACAGCGGGGGGAATGAGCAGTTCTTC

d_call: TRBD2
v_call: TRBV7-3
j_call: TRBJ2-1
clone_size: .
cdr3_length: 18
cdr3_aa: CASSSIPGLADSYNEQFF
cdr3_nt: TGTGCCAGCAGCTCCATTCCGGGACTAGCGGACTCCTACAATGAGCAGTTCTTC

d_call: .
v_call: TRBV18
j_call: TRBJ2-1
clone_size: .
cdr3_length: 13
cdr3_aa: CASSIADNGEQFF
cdr3_nt: TGTGCCAGCTCAATAGCGGACAATGGTGAGCAGTTCTTC

d_call: TRBD2
v_call: TRBV6-1
j_call: TRBJ2-5
clone_size: .
cdr3_length: 15
cdr3_aa: CASSEASGGKETQYF
cdr3_nt: TGTGCCAGCAGTGAGGCTAGCGGGGGAAAAGAGACCCAGTACTTC

d_call: TRBD2
v_call: TRBV18
j_call: TRBJ2-6
clone_size: .
cdr3_length: 18
cdr3_aa: CASSPPKAGAGGANVLTF
cdr3_nt: TGTGCCAGCTCACCACCGAAAGCGGGGGCGGGCGGGGCCAACGTCCTGACTTTC

d_call: .
v_call: TRBV21-1
j_call: TRBJ1-2
clone_size: .
cdr3_length: 12
cdr3_aa: CASNHRGGGYTF
cdr3_nt: TGTGCCAGCAACCACAGGGGTGGAGGCTACACCTTC

d_call: TRBD2
v_call: TRBV7-9
j_call: TRBJ2-3
clone_size: .
cdr3_length: 15
cdr3_aa: CASSVTSGNADTQYF
cdr3_nt: TGTGCCAGCAGCGTTACTAGCGGGAACGCAGATACGCAGTATTTT

d_call: .
v_call: TRBV15
j_call: TRBJ2-7
clone_size: .
cdr3_length: 15
cdr3_aa: CATSARVGLEVEQYF
cdr3_nt: TGTGCCACCAGCGCGCGGGTAGGTCTGGAGGTCGAGCAGTACTTC

d_call: TRBD1
v_call: TRBV18
j_call: TRBJ2-3
clone_size: .
cdr3_length: 15
cdr3_aa: CASSPGQGRADTQYF
cdr3_nt: TGTGCCAGCTCACCGGGACAGGGACGCGCAGATACGCAGTATTTT

d_call: TRBD1
v_call: TRBV4-1
j_call: TRBJ1-5
clone_size: .
cdr3_length: 14
cdr3_aa: CASSPLLGTGPQHF
cdr3_nt: TGCGCCAGCAGCCCCCTCTTGGGGACAGGCCCCCAGCATTTT

d_call: .
v_call: TRBV5-6
j_call: TRBJ2-1
clone_size: .
cdr3_length: 15
cdr3_aa: CASRRNREAYNEQFF
cdr3_nt: TGTGCCAGCAGACGTAACAGGGAAGCCTACAATGAGCAGTTCTTC

d_call: .
v_call: TRBV30
j_call: TRBJ1-6
clone_size: .
cdr3_length: 14
cdr3_aa: CACETQGHNSPLHF
cdr3_nt: TGTGCCTGCGAAACTCAGGGCCACAATTCACCCCTCCACTTT

d_call: TRBD1
v_call: TRBV7-6
j_call: TRBJ1-5
clone_size: .
cdr3_length: 16
cdr3_aa: CASSLTGVKGNQPQHF
cdr3_nt: TGTGCCAGCAGCTTGACAGGGGTAAAGGGCAATCAGCCCCAGCATTTT

d_call: .
v_call: TRBV9
j_call: TRBJ1-2
clone_size: .
cdr3_length: 15
cdr3_aa: CASSVEEGADYGYTF
cdr3_nt: TGTGCCAGCAGCGTAGAAGAGGGCGCGGACTATGGCTACACCTTC

d_call: .
v_call: TRBV5-5
j_call: TRBJ1-1
clone_size: .
cdr3_length: 14
cdr3_aa: CASSFPHKNTEAFF
cdr3_nt: TGTGCCAGCAGCTTCCCACATAAGAACACTGAAGCTTTCTTT

d_call: .
v_call: TRBV3-1/TRBV3-2
j_call: TRBJ1-1
clone_size: .
cdr3_length: 13
cdr3_aa: CASSSQDVTEAFF
cdr3_nt: TGTGCCAGCAGCAGTCAGGACGTTACTGAAGCTTTCTTT

d_call: .
v_call: TRBV7-3
j_call: TRBJ1-6
clone_size: .
cdr3_length: 9
cdr3_aa: CASSGLLGF
cdr3_nt: TGTGCCAGCAGCGGTCTATTAGGCTTT

d_call: TRBD2
v_call: TRBV7-2
j_call: TRBJ2-5
clone_size: .
cdr3_length: 18
cdr3_aa: CASSQGLAGGPLWETQYF
cdr3_nt: TGTGCCAGCAGCCAGGGACTAGCGGGAGGGCCCTTGTGGGAGACCCAGTACTTC